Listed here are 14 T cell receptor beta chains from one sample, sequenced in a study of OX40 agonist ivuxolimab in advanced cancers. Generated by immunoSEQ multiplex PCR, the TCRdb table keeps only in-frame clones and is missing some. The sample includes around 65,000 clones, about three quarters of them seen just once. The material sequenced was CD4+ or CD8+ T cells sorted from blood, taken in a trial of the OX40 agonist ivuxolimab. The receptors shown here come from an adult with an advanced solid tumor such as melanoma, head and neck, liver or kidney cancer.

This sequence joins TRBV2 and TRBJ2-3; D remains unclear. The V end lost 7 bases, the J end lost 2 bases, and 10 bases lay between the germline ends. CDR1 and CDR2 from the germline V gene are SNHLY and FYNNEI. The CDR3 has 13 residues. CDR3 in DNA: TGTGCCAGCATGCCCCCCTTCACAGATACGCAGTATTTT. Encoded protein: CASMPPFTDTQYF.

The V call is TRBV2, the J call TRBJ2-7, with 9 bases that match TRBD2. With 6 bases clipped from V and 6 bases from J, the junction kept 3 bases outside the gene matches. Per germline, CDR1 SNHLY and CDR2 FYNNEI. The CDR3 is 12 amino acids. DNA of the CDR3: TGTGCCAGCAGGCCGACTAGCGGCGAGCAGTACTTC. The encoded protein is CASRPTSGEQYF. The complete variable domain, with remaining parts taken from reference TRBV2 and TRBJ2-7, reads EPEVTQTPSHQVTQMGQEVILRCVPISNHLYFYWYRQILGQKVEFLVSFYNNEISEKSEIFDDQFSVERPDGSNFTLKIRSTKLEDSAMYFCASRPTSGEQYFGPGTRLTVT.

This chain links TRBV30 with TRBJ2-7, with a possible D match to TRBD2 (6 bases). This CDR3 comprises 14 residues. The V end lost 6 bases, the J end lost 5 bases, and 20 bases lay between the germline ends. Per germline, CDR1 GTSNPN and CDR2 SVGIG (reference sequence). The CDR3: CACSGGLGRNEQYF. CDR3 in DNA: TGTGCCTGCAGCGGCGGCCTGGGGAGGAACGAGCAGTACTTC.

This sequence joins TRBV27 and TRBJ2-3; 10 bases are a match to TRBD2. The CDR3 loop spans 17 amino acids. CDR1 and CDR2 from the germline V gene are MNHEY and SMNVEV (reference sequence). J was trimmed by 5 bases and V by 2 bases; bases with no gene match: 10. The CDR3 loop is CASSLLSGRAKGDTQYF. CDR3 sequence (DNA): TGTGCCAGCAGTTTACTAAGCGGGAGGGCCAAAGGAGATACGCAGTATTTT.

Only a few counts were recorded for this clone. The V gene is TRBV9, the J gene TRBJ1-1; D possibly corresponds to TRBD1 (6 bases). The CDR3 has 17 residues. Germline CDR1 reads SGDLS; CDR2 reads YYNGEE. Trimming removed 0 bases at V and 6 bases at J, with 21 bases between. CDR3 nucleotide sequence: TGTGCCAGCAGCGTAGATTTGGGGGCGGGAGTAATATCTGAAGCTTTCTTT. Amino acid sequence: CASSVDLGAGVISEAFF. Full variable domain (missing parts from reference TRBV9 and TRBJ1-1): DSGVTQTPKHLITATGQRVTLRCSPRSGDLSVYWYQQSLDQGLQFLIQYYNGEERAKGNILERFSAQQFPDLHSELNLSSLELGDSALYFCASSVDLGAGVISEAFFGQGTRLTVV.

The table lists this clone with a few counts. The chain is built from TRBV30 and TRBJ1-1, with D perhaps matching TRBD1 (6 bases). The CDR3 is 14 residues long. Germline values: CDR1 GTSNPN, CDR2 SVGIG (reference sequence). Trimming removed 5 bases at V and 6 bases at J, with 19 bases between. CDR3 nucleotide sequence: TGTGCCTGGGGCCTACGCGACAGGTTCGCTGAAGCTTTCTTT. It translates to CAWGLRDRFAEAFF.

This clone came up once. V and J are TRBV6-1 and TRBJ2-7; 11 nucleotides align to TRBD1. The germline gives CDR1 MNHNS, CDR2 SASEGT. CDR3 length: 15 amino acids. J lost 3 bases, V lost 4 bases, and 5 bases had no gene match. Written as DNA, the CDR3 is TGTGCCAGCAGTGGCCGGGACAGGGGGATCTACGAGCAGTACTTC. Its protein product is CASSGRDRGIYEQYF.

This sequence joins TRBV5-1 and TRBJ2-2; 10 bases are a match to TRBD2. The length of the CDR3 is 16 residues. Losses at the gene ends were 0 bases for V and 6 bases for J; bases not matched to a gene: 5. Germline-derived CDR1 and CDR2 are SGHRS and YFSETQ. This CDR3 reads CASSLDASGSPGELFF. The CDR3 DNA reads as TGCGCCAGCAGCTTGGATGCTAGCGGGAGCCCCGGGGAGCTGTTTTTT.

The CDR3 is CASSLVPSYTDTQYF. Here the CDR3 DNA reads TGTGCCAGCAGCTTAGTTCCGAGCTACACAGATACGCAGTATTTT. The chain links TRBV7-6 to TRBJ2-3; D not certain. The CDR3 has 15 residues. Germline CDR1 SGHVS, CDR2 FNYEAQ. V was cut by 1 base and J by 2 bases, with 10 bases left in between.

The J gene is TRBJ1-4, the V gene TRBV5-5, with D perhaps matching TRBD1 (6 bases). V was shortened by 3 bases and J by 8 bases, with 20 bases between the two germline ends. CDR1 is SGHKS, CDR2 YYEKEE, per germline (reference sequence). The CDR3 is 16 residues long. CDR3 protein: CASSSRVEGRGEKLFF. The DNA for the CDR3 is TGTGCCAGCAGCTCACGGGTGGAGGGCAGGGGAGAAAAACTGTTTTTT. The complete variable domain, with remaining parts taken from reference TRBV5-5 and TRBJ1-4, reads DAGVTQSPTHLIKTRGQQVTLRCSPISGHKSVSWYQQVLGQGPQFIFQYYEKEERGRGNFPDRFSARQFPNYSSELNVNALLLGDSALYLCASSSRVEGRGEKLFFGSGTQLSVL.

Here the CDR3 reads CASTLTGNTGELFF. The CDR3 DNA sequence: TGTGCCAGTACCCTAACAGGGAACACCGGGGAGCTGTTTTTT. V is TRBV19 and J is TRBJ2-2; maybe TRBD1 (5 bases). The CDR3 contains 14 residues. V was shortened by 7 bases and J by 1 base, with 10 bases between the two germline ends. Looked up from germline, CDR1 is LNHDA and CDR2 is SQIVND (reference sequence). Drawing the rest from reference TRBV19 and TRBJ2-2, the complete variable domain is DGGITQSPKYLFRKEGQNVTLSCEQNLNHDAMYWYRQDPGQGLRLIYYSQIVNDFQKGDIAEGYSVSREKKESFPLTVTSAQKNPTAFYLCASTLTGNTGELFFGEGSRLTVL.

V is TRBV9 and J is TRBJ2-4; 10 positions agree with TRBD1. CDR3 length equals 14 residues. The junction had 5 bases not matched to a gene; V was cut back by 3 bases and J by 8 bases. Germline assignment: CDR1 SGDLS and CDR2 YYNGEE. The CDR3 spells CASSEDRGRDIQYF. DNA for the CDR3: TGTGCCAGCAGCGAGGACAGGGGGAGGGACATTCAGTACTTC.

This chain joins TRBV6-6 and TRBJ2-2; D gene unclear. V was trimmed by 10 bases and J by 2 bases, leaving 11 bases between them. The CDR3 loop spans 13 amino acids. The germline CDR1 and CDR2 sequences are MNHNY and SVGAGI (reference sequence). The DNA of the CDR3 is TGTGCCACGCTGACGGCTAACACCGGGGAGCTGTTTTTT. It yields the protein CATLTANTGELFF.

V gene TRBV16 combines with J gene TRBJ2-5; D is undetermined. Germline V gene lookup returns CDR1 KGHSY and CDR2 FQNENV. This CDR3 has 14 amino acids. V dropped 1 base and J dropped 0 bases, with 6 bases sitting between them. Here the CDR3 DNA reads TGTGCCAGCAGCCAATTAGACAACCAAGAGACCCAGTACTTC. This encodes CASSQLDNQETQYF.